This T cell receptor (beta chain) was captured by sequencing in a study of TIL therapy for anti-PD-1-resistant metastatic lung cancer. Study-wide context: Patients then received nivolumab; progressors got lymphodepletion, TIL and IL-2. Tumors carried a median around 1.4 non-synonymous mutations per megabase.

The immunoSEQ assay was v3. Using immunoSEQ multiplex PCR, the repertoire was profiled, and TCRdb retains in-frame clones only, with some absent. The sample yields tens of thousands of clones, about 80% seen once. From germline, CDR1 is SGHRS and CDR2 YFSETQ. This CDR3 has 14 amino acids. Deletions cut 1 base from V and 6 bases from J, with 11 bases between. Time point of the sample: pre-treatment sample, taken before nivolumab and TIL therapy. This clonotype was obtained from a man aged 65-85 years with non-small cell lung cancer. V is TRBV5-1 and J is TRBJ2-1; the D is unclear. Sequencing used blood, obtained at baseline. CDR3 bases: TGCGCCAGCAGCTTGTGGCTAGAAAGCAATGAGCAGTTCTTC. Protein: CASSLWLESNEQFF.